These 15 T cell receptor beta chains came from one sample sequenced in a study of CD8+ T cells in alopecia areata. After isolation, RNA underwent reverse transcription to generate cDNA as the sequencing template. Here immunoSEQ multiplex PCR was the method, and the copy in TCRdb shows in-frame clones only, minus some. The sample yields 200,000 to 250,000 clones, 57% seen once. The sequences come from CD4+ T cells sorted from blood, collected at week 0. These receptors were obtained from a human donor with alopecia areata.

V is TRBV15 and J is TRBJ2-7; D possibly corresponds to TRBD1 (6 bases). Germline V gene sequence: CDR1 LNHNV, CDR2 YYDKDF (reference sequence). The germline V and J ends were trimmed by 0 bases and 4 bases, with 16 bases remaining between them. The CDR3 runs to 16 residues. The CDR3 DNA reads TGTGCCACCAGCAGAGACCCGGGACAAATGTGGTACGAGCAGTACTTC. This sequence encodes CATSRDPGQMWYEQYF.

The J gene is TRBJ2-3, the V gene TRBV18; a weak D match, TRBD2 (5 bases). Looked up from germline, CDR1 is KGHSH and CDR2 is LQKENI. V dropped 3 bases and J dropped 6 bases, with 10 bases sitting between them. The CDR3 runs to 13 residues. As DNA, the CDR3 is TGTGCCAGCTCACCGCGGGTGGCGGATACGCAGTATTTT. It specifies CASSPRVADTQYF. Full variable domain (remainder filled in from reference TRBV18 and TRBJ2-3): NAGVMQNPRHLVRRRGQEARLRCSPMKGHSHVYWYRQLPEEGLKFMVYLQKENIIDESGMPKERFSAEFPKEGPSILRIQQVVRGDSAAYFCASSPRVADTQYFGPGTRLTVL.

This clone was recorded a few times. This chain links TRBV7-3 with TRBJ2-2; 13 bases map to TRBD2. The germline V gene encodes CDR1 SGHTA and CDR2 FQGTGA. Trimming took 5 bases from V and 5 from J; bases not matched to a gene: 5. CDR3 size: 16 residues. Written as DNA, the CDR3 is TGTGCCAGCAGCGATCCGGGACTAGCGGGAACCGGGGAGCTGTTTTTT. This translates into CASSDPGLAGTGELFF.

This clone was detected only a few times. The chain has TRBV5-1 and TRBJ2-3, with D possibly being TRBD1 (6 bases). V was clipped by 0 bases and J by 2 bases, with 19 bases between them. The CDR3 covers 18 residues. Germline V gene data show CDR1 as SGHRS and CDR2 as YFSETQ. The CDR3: CASSLGYAGRGYTDTQYF. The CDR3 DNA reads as TGCGCCAGCAGCTTGGGGTACGCGGGCAGGGGATACACAGATACGCAGTATTTT.

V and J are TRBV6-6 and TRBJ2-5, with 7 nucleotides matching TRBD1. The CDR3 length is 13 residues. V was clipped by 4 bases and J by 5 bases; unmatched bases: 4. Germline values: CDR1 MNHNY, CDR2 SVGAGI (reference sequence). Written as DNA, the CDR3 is TGTGCCAGCAGTTCAGGGGGAATGGAGACCCAGTACTTC. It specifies CASSSGGMETQYF.

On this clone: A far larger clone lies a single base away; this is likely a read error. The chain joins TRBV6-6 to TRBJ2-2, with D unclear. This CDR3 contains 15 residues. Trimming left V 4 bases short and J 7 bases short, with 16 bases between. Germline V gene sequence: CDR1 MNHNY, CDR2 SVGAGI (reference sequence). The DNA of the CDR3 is TGTGCCAGCAGTTTACACACTAAACTGGGCGGGGAGCTGTTTTTT. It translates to CASSLHTKLGGELFF.

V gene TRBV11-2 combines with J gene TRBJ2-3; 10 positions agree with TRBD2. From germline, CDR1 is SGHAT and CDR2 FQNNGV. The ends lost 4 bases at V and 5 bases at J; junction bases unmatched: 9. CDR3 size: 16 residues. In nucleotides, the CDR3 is TGTGCCAGCAGCTCCCTAGCGGGGGTAGTCAGAGATACGCAGTATTTT. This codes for CASSSLAGVVRDTQYF.

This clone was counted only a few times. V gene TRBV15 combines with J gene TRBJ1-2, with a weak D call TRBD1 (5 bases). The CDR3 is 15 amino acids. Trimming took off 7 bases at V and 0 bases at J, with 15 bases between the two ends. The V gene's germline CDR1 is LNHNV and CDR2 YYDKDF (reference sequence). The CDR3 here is CATKNRTAANYGYTF. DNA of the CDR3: TGTGCCACCAAAAACAGGACGGCCGCTAACTATGGCTACACCTTC.

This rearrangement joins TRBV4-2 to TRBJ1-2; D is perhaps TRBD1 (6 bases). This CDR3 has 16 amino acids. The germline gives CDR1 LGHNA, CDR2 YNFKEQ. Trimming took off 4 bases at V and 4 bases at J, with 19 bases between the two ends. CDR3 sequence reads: CASSRPGQLEGYGYTF. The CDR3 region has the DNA TGTGCCAGCAGCCGTCCAGGACAGCTCGAGGGCTATGGCTACACCTTC.

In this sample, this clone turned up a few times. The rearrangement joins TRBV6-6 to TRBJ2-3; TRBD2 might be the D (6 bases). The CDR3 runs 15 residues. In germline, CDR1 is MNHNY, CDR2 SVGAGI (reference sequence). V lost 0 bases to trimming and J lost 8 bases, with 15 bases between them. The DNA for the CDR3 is TGTGCCAGCAGTTACTCCACCCCTCCGGAGGGTACGCAGTATTTT. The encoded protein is CASSYSTPPEGTQYF.

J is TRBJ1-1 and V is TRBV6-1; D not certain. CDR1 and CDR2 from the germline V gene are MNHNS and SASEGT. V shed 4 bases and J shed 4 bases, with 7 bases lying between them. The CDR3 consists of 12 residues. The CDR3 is CASSGRVTEAFF. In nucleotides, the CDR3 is TGTGCCAGCAGTGGCCGGGTCACTGAAGCTTTCTTT.

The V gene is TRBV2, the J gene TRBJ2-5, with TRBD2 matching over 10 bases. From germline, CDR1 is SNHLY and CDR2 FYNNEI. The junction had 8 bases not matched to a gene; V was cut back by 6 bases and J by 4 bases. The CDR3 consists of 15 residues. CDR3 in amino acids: CASSSALAGRETQYF. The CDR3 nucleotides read TGTGCCAGCAGCAGTGCACTAGCGGGGCGAGAGACCCAGTACTTC.

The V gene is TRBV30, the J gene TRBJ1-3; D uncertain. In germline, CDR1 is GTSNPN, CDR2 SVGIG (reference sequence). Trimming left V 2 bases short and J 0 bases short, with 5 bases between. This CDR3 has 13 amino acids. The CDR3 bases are TGTGCCTGGAGTTCCACCTCTGGAAACACCATATATTTT. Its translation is CAWSSTSGNTIYF.

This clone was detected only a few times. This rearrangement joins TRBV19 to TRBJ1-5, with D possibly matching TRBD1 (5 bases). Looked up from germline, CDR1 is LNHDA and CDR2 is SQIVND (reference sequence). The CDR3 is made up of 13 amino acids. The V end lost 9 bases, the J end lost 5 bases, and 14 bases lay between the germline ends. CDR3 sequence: CASRRGEYQPQHF. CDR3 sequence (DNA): TGTGCCAGCCGACGGGGGGAGTATCAGCCCCAGCATTTT.

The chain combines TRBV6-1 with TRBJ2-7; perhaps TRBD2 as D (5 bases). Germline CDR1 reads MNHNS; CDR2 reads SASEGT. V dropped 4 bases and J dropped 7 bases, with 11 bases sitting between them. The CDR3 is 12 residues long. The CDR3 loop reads CASSAWTGEQYF. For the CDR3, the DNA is TGTGCCAGCAGTGCATGGACGGGAGAGCAGTACTTC.